One sample yielded the 3 T cell receptor beta chains listed below, sequenced in a study of control samples from healthy donors and cancer patients. Profiled with immunoSEQ multiplex PCR; TCRdb holds only in-frame clones, not every one. The sample shows some 130,000 clones, 80% to 95% of them seen only once. Sequencing was carried out using blood. The receptors were gathered from a man aged 40-50 years in good health.

The V call is TRBV5-1, the J call TRBJ2-3, with 8 bases matching TRBD2. The CDR3 contains 15 residues. In germline, CDR1 is SGHRS, CDR2 YFSETQ. V gave up 4 bases and J gave up 1 base; unmatched junction bases: 5. The CDR3 bases are TGCGCCAGCAGCCGAGGACTAGCCGGCACAGATACGCAGTATTTT. Translation: CASSRGLAGTDTQYF.

The chain employs TRBV5-1 and TRBJ2-3, with 7 bases lining up with TRBD1. Germline loops: CDR1 SGHRS, CDR2 YFSETQ. The trim removed 4 bases at V and 3 bases at J, leaving 20 bases unmatched. The CDR3 is 19 residues long. CDR3 loop: CASSESPSRHRGYTDTQYF. Written as DNA, the CDR3 is TGCGCCAGCAGCGAGAGTCCTAGCCGACACAGGGGATATACAGATACGCAGTATTTT. The full variable domain, its missing parts supplied by reference TRBV5-1 and TRBJ2-3, is KAGVTQTPRYLIKTRGQQVTLSCSPISGHRSVSWYQQTPGQGLQFLFEYFSETQRNKGNFPGRFSGRQFSNSRSEMNVSTLELGDSALYLCASSESPSRHRGYTDTQYFGPGTRLTVL.

The genes are TRBV6-2 or TRBV6-3 and TRBJ2-7; 12 bases align to TRBD2. Germline CDR1 MNHEY, CDR2 SVGEGT. J was trimmed by 4 bases and V by 5 bases; bases with no gene match: 3. The CDR3 is 14 residues long. The CDR3 nucleotides read TGTGCCAGCAGTACTAGCGGGGGGCCGTACGAGCAGTACTTC. The encoded protein is CASSTSGGPYEQYF.